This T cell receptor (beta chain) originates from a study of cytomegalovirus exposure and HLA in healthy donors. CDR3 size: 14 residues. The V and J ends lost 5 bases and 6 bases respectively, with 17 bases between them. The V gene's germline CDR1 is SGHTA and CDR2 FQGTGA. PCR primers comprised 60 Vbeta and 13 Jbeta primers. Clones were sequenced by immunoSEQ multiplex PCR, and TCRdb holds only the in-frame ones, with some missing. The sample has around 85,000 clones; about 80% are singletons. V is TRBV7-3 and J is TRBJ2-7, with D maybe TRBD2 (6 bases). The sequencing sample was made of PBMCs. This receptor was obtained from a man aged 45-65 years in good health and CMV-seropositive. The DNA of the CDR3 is TGTGCCAGCAGCCCCGCTGGAGGGAAGTTCGAGCAGTACTTC. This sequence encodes CASSPAGGKFEQYF.